The 31 T cell receptor beta chains listed next were all sequenced from one sample in a study of T cell repertoires in cytomegalovirus infection. TCRdb reprocessed the reads via MiXCR and lists one record per CDR3 protein. The sample has roughly 920,000 distinct CDR3 sequences, roughly 31% seen once. Antigen specificity for these receptors is unknown. The sample in question was cultured CD8+ T cells from PBMCs, obtained from culture after CMV antigen stimulation. The receptors originated from a human donor in good health (CMV status not recorded). Some clones in this sample may be carry-over from other donors' samples.

Of note for this clonotype: This may be a read error, as it is one base from a much larger clone. The rearrangement links TRBV12-3 or TRBV12-4 to TRBJ1-1, with D possibly being TRBD1 (5 bases). This CDR3 is 12 amino acids long. CDR3 protein: CPSSPGPSEAFF. CDR3 sequence (DNA): TGTCCCAGCAGTCCGGGACCTTCTGAAGCTTTCTTT.

This clonotype was recorded a few times. The V call is TRBV4-3, the J call TRBJ2-6; D not resolved. The V gene's germline CDR1 is LGHNA and CDR2 YSLEER. V lost 0 bases and J 2 bases, leaving 8 bases between the germline ends. The CDR3 runs 16 residues. The CDR3 spells CASSQDMTTGANVLTF. The CDR3 DNA sequence: TGCGCCAGCAGCCAAGATATGACAACTGGGGCCAACGTCCTGACTTTC.

This clonotype was found many times. V and J are TRBV7-4 and TRBJ1-1; tentatively, D is TRBD1 (5 bases). CDR1 is SGHVT and CDR2 is SQSDAQ in the germline V gene. The CDR3 covers 14 residues. Trimming pared 3 bases from V and 7 bases from J, leaving 15 bases between. This CDR3 is CASSFRGRGNEAFF. CDR3 sequence (DNA): TGTGCCAGCAGCTTTAGGGGCAGAGGGAATGAAGCTTTCTTT.

This clonotype was found many times. One junction end does not reproduce the germline sequence, and a read error may be involved. The chain is built from TRBV7-6 and TRBJ2-2; D remains ambiguous. The CDR3 spans 14 residues. CDR1 is SGHVS and CDR2 is FNYEAQ in the germline V gene. This CDR3 is CASSLDPNTGELFF. DNA of the CDR3: TGTGCTAGCAGCTTAGACCCGAACACCGGGGAGCTGTTTTTT.

This clonotype has ten or more counts. The chain links TRBV7-8 to TRBJ2-4; TRBD1 might be the D (5 bases). From germline, CDR1 is SGHVS and CDR2 FQNEAQ. The CDR3 has 15 residues. Deletions cut 5 bases from V and 1 base from J, with 12 bases between. CDR3 DNA: TGTGCCAGCAGCACGGACAACCTGGCCAAAAACATTCAGTACTTC. Its translation is CASSTDNLAKNIQYF.

The V and J genes are TRBV4-1 and TRBJ2-2; D possibly corresponds to TRBD2 (5 bases). Germline assignment: CDR1 MGHRA and CDR2 YSYEKL. V was cut by 1 base and J by 5 bases, with 8 bases left in between. This CDR3 contains 14 residues. Written as DNA, the CDR3 is TGCGCCAGCAGCCAAGTGACGGGAACCGGGGAGCTGTTTTTT. Its translation: CASSQVTGTGELFF.

Concerning this clonotype itself: One end of the junction fails to match germline, which may point to a read error. J is TRBJ1-6 and V is TRBV7-2, with D unresolved. Germline V lookup: CDR1 SGHTA, CDR2 FQGNSA. The CDR3 sequence is 16 residues long. The DNA of the CDR3 is TGTGTCAGCAGCCTCGCAACCTACGGGAGGAATTCACCCCTCCACTTT. Translating gives CVSSLATYGRNSPLHF. The full variable domain, in which reference TRBV7-2 and TRBJ1-6 provide the parts outside the CDR3, is GAGVSQSPSNKVTEKGKDVELRCDPISGHTALYWYRQSLGQGLEFLIYFQGNSAPDKSGLPSDRFSAERTGGSVSTLTIQRTQQEDSAVYLCVSSLATYGRNSPLHFGNGTRLTVT.

The genes are TRBV27 and TRBJ2-3, with no clear D. The germline V gene encodes CDR1 MNHEY and CDR2 SMNVEV (reference sequence). CDR3 length: 13 residues. V was cut by 3 bases and J by 5 bases, with 9 bases left in between. The CDR3 DNA sequence: TGTGCCAGCAGTTTTACCGGGCGAGATACGCAGTATTTT. Translating gives CASSFTGRDTQYF.

This clonotype was detected only a few times. V and J are TRBV6-6 and TRBJ1-2, with no clear D. The V gene's germline CDR1 is MNHNY and CDR2 SVGAGI (reference sequence). The CDR3 length is 16 residues. The V end lost 0 bases, the J end lost 1 base, and 12 bases lay between the germline ends. The CDR3 DNA reads TGTGCCAGCAGTTACTCGATGGCACCCGTTAACTATGGCTACACCTTC. Translated, it gives CASSYSMAPVNYGYTF.

This clonotype was seen more than once but under ten times. V and J are TRBV28 and TRBJ1-5; D unclear. The CDR3 consists of 14 residues. Germline V gives CDR1 MDHEN, CDR2 SYDVKM. V lost 5 bases, J lost 1 base, and 9 bases lay in between. CDR3 protein: CASSNVISNQPQHF. The CDR3 DNA is TGTGCCAGCAGTAATGTTATCAGCAATCAGCCCCAGCATTTT.

This rearrangement joins TRBV11-2 to TRBJ2-3; 11 positions agree with TRBD2. V lost 6 bases to trimming and J lost 3 bases; unmatched junction nucleotides: 5. CDR3 length: 15 residues. Germline V lookup: CDR1 SGHAT, CDR2 FQNNGV. Here the CDR3 reads CASRTWTSGTDTQYF. CDR3 nucleotide sequence: TGTGCCAGCAGAACCTGGACTAGCGGGACAGATACGCAGTATTTT.

This clonotype was seen only a few times. The chain recombines TRBV14 with TRBJ2-1; D unclear. V was shortened by 1 base and J by 9 bases, with 10 bases between the two germline ends. The CDR3 contains 13 residues. CDR1 is SGHDN, CDR2 FVKESK, per germline. Written as DNA, the CDR3 is TGTGCCAGCAGCCAAGGGGCACAAGGTGAGCAGTTCTTC. Translated: CASSQGAQGEQFF.

The chain is built from TRBV20-1 and TRBJ2-5; D perhaps matches TRBD2 (6 bases). Per germline, CDR1 DFQATT and CDR2 SNEGSKA (reference sequence). The CDR3 has 15 residues. Trimming shortened V by 2 bases and J by 5 bases, and 18 bases separated the two germline ends. CDR3 loop: CSARNRDSWKETQYF. The CDR3 DNA reads as TGCAGTGCTAGAAACCGGGACTCATGGAAGGAGACCCAGTACTTC.

The sample holds many counts of this clonotype. The chain employs TRBV7-9 and TRBJ2-1; TRBD2 might be the D (6 bases). The V gene lost 1 base and the J gene lost 12 bases, with 7 bases spanning the gap. The CDR3 length is 11 residues. In germline, CDR1 is SEHNR, CDR2 FQNEAQ (reference sequence). CDR3 coding DNA: TGTGCCAGCAGCTTAGTGGAGGGGCAGTTCTTC. Protein sequence: CASSLVEGQFF.

This chain connects TRBV7-9 to TRBJ1-2; TRBD1 agrees at 7 bases. V was pared by 4 bases and J by 4 bases, with 9 bases of the junction left unmatched. Germline CDR1 reads SEHNR; CDR2 reads FQNEAQ (reference sequence). The CDR3 length is 15 residues. As DNA, the CDR3 is TGTGCCAGCAGCTCTGGACAGGCGCTAGCCTATGGCTACACCTTC. This sequence encodes CASSSGQALAYGYTF.

The CDR3 sequence: CASSRGHSTFTEAFF. In DNA form, the CDR3 reads TGTGCCAGCAGCCGCGGACATTCCACCTTTACTGAAGCTTTCTTT. This chain connects TRBV7-1 to TRBJ1-1; possibly TRBD1 for D (5 bases). TRBV7-1 is annotated as an ORF whose role is uncertain. The ends were cut back, 5 bases at V and 5 bases at J, with 18 bases in the middle. The CDR3 is 15 residues long.

This clonotype has at least ten counts. The rearrangement joins TRBV10-2 to TRBJ2-5, with D hard to call. Trimming cost V 11 bases and J 4 bases, with 11 bases left between them. Germline assignment: CDR1 WSHSY and CDR2 SAAADI. The CDR3 consists of 11 residues. As DNA, the CDR3 is TGCGCCGTACGGACGCCAGAGACCCAGTACTTC. Its translation: CAVRTPETQYF.

This clonotype showed up just a few times. This chain uses TRBV7-2 with TRBJ2-1, with 9 bases aligning to TRBD2. J gave up 7 bases and V 5 bases, and 12 bases lay outside the gene matches. Per the germline V gene, CDR1 is SGHTA and CDR2 is FQGNSA. The CDR3 loop spans 16 amino acids. The CDR3 loop reads CASSLPWLAGSNEQFF. The CDR3 DNA reads TGTGCCAGCAGCCTTCCCTGGCTAGCGGGGTCGAATGAGCAGTTCTTC.

As concerns this clonotype: With a much larger clone just one base away, this may be a read error. V and J are TRBV7-8 and TRBJ2-5, with D possibly matching TRBD1 (6 bases). CDR1 SGHVS and CDR2 FQNEAQ come from the germline V gene. The CDR3 consists of 17 residues. DNA of the CDR3: TGTGCCAACAGCTTAGAGTGGCTTACAGGGTTGGGGGAGACCCAGTACTTC. This translates into CANSLEWLTGLGETQYF. Full variable domain (missing parts from reference TRBV7-8 and TRBJ2-5): GAGVSQSPRYKVAKRGQDVALRCDPISGHVSLFWYQQALGQGPEFLTYFQNEAQLDKSGLPSDRFFAERPEGSVSTLKIQRTQQEDSAVYLCANSLEWLTGLGETQYFGPGTRLLVL.

The chain is built from TRBV7-9 and TRBJ1-6; D gene unclear. Germline V gives CDR1 SEHNR, CDR2 FQNEAQ (reference sequence). The CDR3 is 15 amino acids. Trimming removed 5 bases at V and 10 bases at J, with 18 bases between. This CDR3 reads CASSGLEGGGSPLHF. The CDR3 coding sequence is TGTGCCAGCAGCGGTCTCGAGGGTGGTGGATCACCCCTCCACTTT.

V usage is TRBV25-1 and J usage is TRBJ2-2, with D uncertain. With 8 bases removed from V and 4 bases from J, the gap between germline ends came to 14 bases. The CDR3 contains 14 residues. Germline values: CDR1 MGHDK, CDR2 SYGVNS. CDR3 region: CASALSTSTGELFF. The CDR3 bases are TGTGCCAGCGCCTTAAGCACTTCCACCGGGGAGCTGTTTTTT.

In this sample, this clonotype turned up many times. The chain joins TRBV4-2 to TRBJ2-3; D perhaps matches TRBD2 (5 bases). Germline lookup yields CDR1 LGHNA and CDR2 YNFKEQ. This CDR3 region has 16 residues. The ends were cut back, 1 base at V and 0 bases at J, with 11 bases in the middle. This CDR3 is CASSQAGPGSTDTQYF. The CDR3 coding sequence is TGTGCCAGCAGCCAAGCAGGCCCGGGGAGCACAGATACGCAGTATTTT.

A remark on this clonotype: A much larger clone is a single base away; this may be a read error. The chain links TRBV7-2 to TRBJ2-3; tentatively, D is TRBD2 (6 bases). This CDR3 is built from 15 residues. Germline V CDR1 and CDR2: SGHTA, FQGNSA. The CDR3 loop reads CASSSLARRTDTRYF. In DNA, the CDR3 is TGTGCCAGCAGCTCACTAGCTCGGCGAACAGATACGCGGTATTTT.

The genes are TRBV5-1 and TRBJ2-1; tentatively, D is TRBD1 (6 bases). With 3 bases removed from V and 7 bases from J, the gap between germline ends came to 11 bases. CDR1 SGHRS and CDR2 YFSETQ come from the germline V gene. CDR3 size: 13 residues. CDR3 nucleotide sequence: TGCGCCAGCAGCTGGACAGAGACAAATGAGCAGTTCTTC. Protein product: CASSWTETNEQFF.

There are many counts of this clonotype. The V call is TRBV7-9, the J call TRBJ2-1, with no clear D. The germline V gene encodes CDR1 SEHNR and CDR2 FQNEAQ (reference sequence). CDR3 length equals 12 residues. Trimming cost V 4 bases and J 8 bases, with 9 bases left between them. The CDR3 region has the DNA TGTGCCAGCAGCTGGGGTCACGATGAGCAGTTCTTC. It codes for CASSWGHDEQFF.

V is TRBV29-1 and J is TRBJ1-2; 11 positions agree with TRBD1. The CDR3 totals 20 residues. Per germline, CDR1 SQVTM and CDR2 ANQGSEA. V shed 0 bases and J 2 bases; nucleotides not matched to a gene: 17. The CDR3 region is CSVEDISPGTGGTSNYGYTF. CDR3 DNA: TGCAGCGTTGAAGATATTTCCCCTGGGACAGGGGGGACTTCAAACTATGGCTACACCTTC.

This clonotype was seen repeatedly, ten times or more. J is TRBJ2-1 and V is TRBV7-6; the D gene is possibly TRBD1 (5 bases). Deletions cut 0 bases from V and 0 bases from J, with 12 bases between. The CDR3 length is 17 residues. Germline CDR1 and CDR2: SGHVS and FNYEAQ. CDR3 loop: CASSLAAQAGSYNEQFF. The CDR3 nucleotides are TGTGCCAGCAGCTTAGCGGCACAGGCCGGCTCCTACAATGAGCAGTTCTTC.

This clonotype was picked up a small number of times. The V call is TRBV20-1, the J call TRBJ1-4; TRBD1 might be the D (6 bases). Trimming pared 6 bases from V and 0 bases from J, leaving 23 bases between. This CDR3 has 18 residues. Germline-derived CDR1 and CDR2 are DFQATT and SNEGSKA (reference sequence). This chain's CDR3 is CSALGQLLPFPTNEKLFF. CDR3 DNA sequence: TGCAGTGCACTAGGACAGCTCTTACCATTTCCAACTAATGAAAAACTGTTTTTT.

This clonotype has ten or more counts. The V gene is TRBV11-2, the J gene TRBJ2-5; the D is unclear. From germline, CDR1 is SGHAT and CDR2 FQNNGV. The CDR3 has 13 residues. Between the trimmed V and J ends, which lost 5 bases and 2 bases, there was a span of 9 bases. The CDR3 DNA is TGTGCCAGCAGCCTTAACCTTCAAGAGACCCAGTACTTC. This gives the protein CASSLNLQETQYF.

The V call is TRBV27, the J call TRBJ2-4; 8 bases line up with TRBD1. V shed 5 bases, J shed 14 bases, and the junction held 8 bases outside the gene matches. CDR1 and CDR2 (germline): MNHEY, SMNVEV (reference sequence). The CDR3 runs 12 residues. The CDR3 nucleotides are TGTGCCAGCAGTCAAGGACAGGGTGTCGAGTACTTC. Translating gives CASSQGQGVEYF.

This clonotype was seen more than once but under ten times. The rearrangement uses TRBV6-8 and TRBJ2-1; the match to TRBD2 covers 8 bases. Germline V gene sequence: CDR1 MNHGY, CDR2 SAAAGT. J lost 4 bases, V lost 0 bases, and 5 bases had no gene match. CDR3 size: 16 residues. In nucleotides, the CDR3 is TGTGCCAGCAGTTACTCTCCAGCGGGGGATTACAATGAGCAGTTCTTC. Its translation is CASSYSPAGDYNEQFF.